This passage covers 8 T cell receptor beta chains from one sample sequenced in a study of T cell responses to AZD1222 COVID-19 vaccine. Profiled with immunoSEQ multiplex PCR; TCRdb holds only in-frame clones, not every one. The data contain roughly 90,000 clones, approximately 89% of them singletons. This sample comprised peripheral blood, obtained 28 days after the second AZD1222 dose. The origin of the receptors is an adult who received the AZD1222 COVID-19 vaccine.

This sequence joins TRBV5-4 and TRBJ2-5, with D possibly being TRBD1 (6 bases). There are 15 residues in the CDR3. Trimming removed 4 bases at V and 2 bases at J, with 15 bases between. Germline V gene data show CDR1 as SGHNT and CDR2 as YYREEE (reference sequence). DNA of the CDR3: TGTGCCAGCAGCCAACCGGGACAATCACAAGAGACCCAGTACTTC. It codes for CASSQPGQSQETQYF.

This rearrangement joins TRBV29-1 to TRBJ2-4; TRBD2 aligns across 10 bases. V shed 4 bases, J shed 3 bases, and the junction held 6 bases outside the gene matches. The CDR3 is 15 amino acids. CDR1 is SQVTM and CDR2 is ANQGSEA in the germline V gene. CDR3 nucleotide sequence: TGCAGCGTTGGGCTAGCGGGGGTGAACAAAAACATTCAGTACTTC. Translating it yields CSVGLAGVNKNIQYF.

The V and J genes are TRBV4-1 and TRBJ2-4, with D possibly called TRBD1 or TRBD2 (5 bases each). V was pared by 1 base and J by 4 bases, with 17 bases between. Germline CDR1 and CDR2: MGHRA and YSYEKL. The CDR3 is made up of 17 amino acids. In DNA form, the CDR3 reads TGCGCCAGCAGCCAAGTGGGGGAGTATGTTTGGAAAAACATTCAGTACTTC. Translated, it gives CASSQVGEYVWKNIQYF.

This clone was detected once. The chain employs TRBV11-3 and TRBJ2-1; a weak D match, TRBD2 (6 bases). From germline, CDR1 is SGHNT and CDR2 YENEEA. V lost 3 bases and J lost 5, with 8 bases in between. This CDR3 contains 13 residues. The CDR3 sequence is CASSFIADNEQFF. The CDR3 nucleotides are TGTGCCAGCAGCTTCATAGCGGACAATGAGCAGTTCTTC. The full variable domain, its missing parts supplied by reference TRBV11-3 and TRBJ2-1, is EAGVVQSPRYKIIEKKQPVAFWCNPISGHNTLYWYLQNLGQGPELLIRYENEEAVDDSQLPKDRFSAERLKGVDSTLKIQPAELGDSAVYLCASSFIADNEQFFGPGTRLTVL.

The gene calls are TRBV27 and TRBJ2-2; D is perhaps TRBD2 (5 bases). V was trimmed by 6 bases and J by 3 bases, leaving 17 bases between them. Per germline, CDR1 MNHEY and CDR2 SMNVEV (reference sequence). CDR3 length: 16 amino acids. The CDR3: CASRLTRSDYTGELFF. CDR3 nucleotides: TGTGCCAGCAGATTAACTAGGTCGGACTACACCGGGGAGCTGTTTTTT.

The chain has TRBV6-2 or TRBV6-3 and TRBJ2-7; 7 nucleotides line up with TRBD1. The CDR3 totals 13 residues. CDR1 MNHEY and CDR2 SVGEGT come from the germline V gene. The trim removed 5 bases at V and 0 bases at J, leaving 1 base unmatched. The CDR3 sequence is CASSDRVSYEQYF. In DNA form, the CDR3 reads TGTGCCAGCAGTGACAGGGTCTCCTACGAGCAGTACTTC.

The rearrangement uses TRBV4-3 and TRBJ1-2, with a possible D match to TRBD1 (6 bases). CDR3 length: 18 amino acids. Germline CDR1 reads LGHNA; CDR2 reads YSLEER. V lost 0 bases and J lost 3, with 20 bases in between. CDR3 coding DNA: TGCGCCAGCAGCCAAGAATACAGGGCTACAGCCCCTGACTATGGCTACACCTTC. This sequence encodes CASSQEYRATAPDYGYTF.

The chain has TRBV5-1 and TRBJ2-5; D call uncertain. Trimming pared 2 bases from V and 1 base from J, leaving 0 bases between. CDR3 length equals 11 residues. Looked up from germline, CDR1 is SGHRS and CDR2 is YFSETQ. The CDR3 loop reads CASSFQETQYF. The CDR3 region has the DNA TGCGCCAGCAGCTTCCAAGAGACCCAGTACTTC.